Listed below are T cell receptor beta chains from one sample, sequenced in a study of blood T cell repertoires in COVID-19. Measured with immunoSEQ multiplex PCR; TCRdb has only the in-frame clones, and not every one. The table has around 230,000 clones, more than 75% seen once. Sequenced input: peripheral blood. These receptor sequences come from a woman aged 55-69 years with active or convalescent COVID-19. The CDR3 runs from the conserved cysteine through the conserved F or W. The order of the fields is CDR3 DNA, CDR3 protein, J gene, V gene, clone size, D gene. D genes are given only for firm matches. Size is stated for part of the rows, as once, few or many counts, or as a class when the clone is expanded.

CDR3 DNA: TGTGCCTGGAGTGTTGCGGACAGGGAGGATTCACCCCTCCACTTT; CDR3 protein: CAWSVADREDSPLHF; J gene: TRBJ1-6; V gene: TRBV30; clone size: NA; D gene: TRBD1
CDR3 DNA: TGTGCCAGCAGTTCTCTCACAGTTTATGGCTACACCTTC; CDR3 protein: CASSSLTVYGYTF; J gene: TRBJ1-2; V gene: TRBV7-9; clone size: many; D gene: NA
CDR3 DNA: TGTGCCAGCAGCCAGCGGGGACGGCAATTTGAGACCCAGTACTTC; CDR3 protein: CASSQRGRQFETQYF; J gene: TRBJ2-5; V gene: TRBV11-2; clone size: NA; D gene: TRBD2
CDR3 DNA: TGTGCCAGCAGCTTACTAGGTTCTAGCGGGGGAGGTGAGCAGTTCTTC; CDR3 protein: CASSLLGSSGGGEQFF; J gene: TRBJ2-1; V gene: TRBV11-2; clone size: NA; D gene: TRBD2
CDR3 DNA: TGTGCCAGCAGCTTAAGAGGGGGGGGACACAGGGCCCCTAACTATGGCTACACCTTC; CDR3 protein: CASSLRGGGHRAPNYGYTF; J gene: TRBJ1-2; V gene: TRBV7-3; clone size: NA; D gene: NA
CDR3 DNA: TGTGCCACCAGCAGGGGGGCTGTGATAGAGACCCAGTACTTC; CDR3 protein: CATSRGAVIETQYF; J gene: TRBJ2-5; V gene: TRBV15; clone size: NA; D gene: NA
CDR3 DNA: TGTGCCAGTAGTATCGACAGGGTTGGCTACACCTTC; CDR3 protein: CASSIDRVGYTF; J gene: TRBJ1-2; V gene: TRBV19; clone size: NA; D gene: TRBD1
CDR3 DNA: TGTGCCAGCAGCTTGAGGTCTCAGGGAAGTGAAAAACTGTTTTTT; CDR3 protein: CASSLRSQGSEKLFF; J gene: TRBJ1-4; V gene: TRBV5-6; clone size: NA; D gene: NA
CDR3 DNA: TGTGCCAGCAGCTTACGGACTAGCGGTGGAGAGACCCAGTACTTC; CDR3 protein: CASSLRTSGGETQYF; J gene: TRBJ2-5; V gene: TRBV7-9; clone size: once; D gene: TRBD2
CDR3 DNA: TGTGCCAGTAGTAGACAGAATCAGCCCCAGCATTTT; CDR3 protein: CASSRQNQPQHF; J gene: TRBJ1-5; V gene: TRBV19; clone size: once; D gene: NA
CDR3 DNA: TGTGCCAGCAGTGAAAGAACGGGAACCGGGGAGCTGTTTTTT; CDR3 protein: CASSERTGTGELFF; J gene: TRBJ2-2; V gene: TRBV2; clone size: many; D gene: NA
CDR3 DNA: TGCAGTGCTAGAGGGGGGGGTGAGCAGTTCTTC; CDR3 protein: CSARGGGEQFF; J gene: TRBJ2-1; V gene: TRBV20-1; clone size: few; D gene: TRBD2
CDR3 DNA: TGTGCCAGCAGTTACGGGGCAGAGGCGACCGGGGAGCTGTTTTTT; CDR3 protein: CASSYGAEATGELFF; J gene: TRBJ2-2; V gene: TRBV6-5; clone size: NA; D gene: NA
CDR3 DNA: TGTGCCAGCAGTTACGCCAGGGCCCCCCCGAACACTGAAGCTTTCTTT; CDR3 protein: CASSYARAPPNTEAFF; J gene: TRBJ1-1; V gene: TRBV6-5; clone size: NA; D gene: NA
CDR3 DNA: TGTGCCAGCAGCTTGACAGGGGGAGGCTCCTACGAGCAGTACTTC; CDR3 protein: CASSLTGGGSYEQYF; J gene: TRBJ2-7; V gene: TRBV7-9; clone size: NA; D gene: TRBD1
CDR3 DNA: TGTGCCTGGAGCACCTCGGGACAGAGCTCCTATAATTCACCCCTCCACTTT; CDR3 protein: CAWSTSGQSSYNSPLHF; J gene: TRBJ1-6; V gene: TRBV30; clone size: NA; D gene: TRBD1
CDR3 DNA: TGTGCCAGCTCACCACGTAGCGGGGGGGGATCCTACAATGAGCAGTTCTTC; CDR3 protein: CASSPRSGGGSYNEQFF; J gene: TRBJ2-1; V gene: TRBV18; clone size: once; D gene: TRBD2
CDR3 DNA: TGTGCCAGCAGTTATCAGGGATGGACCAAGGAAGCTTTCTTT; CDR3 protein: CASSYQGWTKEAFF; J gene: TRBJ1-1; V gene: TRBV6-5; clone size: once; D gene: NA
CDR3 DNA: TGTGCCATCAGTGGCGGGTCGGTAGAAGGCAATCAGCCCCAGCATTTT; CDR3 protein: CAISGGSVEGNQPQHF; J gene: TRBJ1-5; V gene: TRBV10-3; clone size: once; D gene: NA
CDR3 DNA: TGCGCCAGCAGCCCGGGACAGCAGACCTACAATGAGCAGTTCTTC; CDR3 protein: CASSPGQQTYNEQFF; J gene: TRBJ2-1; V gene: TRBV5-1; clone size: once; D gene: TRBD1
CDR3 DNA: TGTGCCAGTCATCCGGGGGAAAGGGTCGCTGAAGCTTTCTTT; CDR3 protein: CASHPGERVAEAFF; J gene: TRBJ1-1; V gene: TRBV19; clone size: NA; D gene: NA
CDR3 DNA: TGTGCTAGCAGCTTCCCGGACAGGGGGCCGTATGGCTACACCTTC; CDR3 protein: CASSFPDRGPYGYTF; J gene: TRBJ1-2; V gene: TRBV7-7; clone size: NA; D gene: TRBD1
CDR3 DNA: TGTGCCAGCTCACCACTCTGGGACAGGGGGCACACTGAAGCTTTCTTT; CDR3 protein: CASSPLWDRGHTEAFF; J gene: TRBJ1-1; V gene: TRBV18; clone size: NA; D gene: TRBD1
CDR3 DNA: TGTGCCAGCAGCTTATTTCCGGGGGCCCTCCACTTT; CDR3 protein: CASSLFPGALHF; J gene: TRBJ1-6; V gene: TRBV7-6; clone size: NA; D gene: NA
CDR3 DNA: TGTGCCAGCAGCCAATGGGACAGGGGGTGGAGTGGCTACACCTTC; CDR3 protein: CASSQWDRGWSGYTF; J gene: TRBJ1-2; V gene: TRBV3-1/TRBV3-2; clone size: NA; D gene: TRBD1
CDR3 DNA: TGTGCCAGCAGCTCGACAGGGAAATGGGACTACAATGAGCAGTTCTTC; CDR3 protein: CASSSTGKWDYNEQFF; J gene: TRBJ2-1; V gene: TRBV7-9; clone size: NA; D gene: TRBD1
CDR3 DNA: TGTGCCAGCAGTCTCAACACCGGGGAGCTGTTTTTT; CDR3 protein: CASSLNTGELFF; J gene: TRBJ2-2; V gene: TRBV28; clone size: NA; D gene: NA
CDR3 DNA: TGCGCCAGCAGCTTCGGGACTAGCGGGTTCCCCTACGAGCAGTACTTC; CDR3 protein: CASSFGTSGFPYEQYF; J gene: TRBJ2-7; V gene: TRBV5-1; clone size: NA; D gene: TRBD2
CDR3 DNA: TGTGCCAGCAGCCCCCGACAGGGTTGGTATGGCTACACCTTC; CDR3 protein: CASSPRQGWYGYTF; J gene: TRBJ1-2; V gene: TRBV5-8; clone size: NA; D gene: TRBD1
CDR3 DNA: TGTGCCAGCTCCCGGGACAGGGTCTCCTACAATGAGCAGTTCTTC; CDR3 protein: CASSRDRVSYNEQFF; J gene: TRBJ2-1; V gene: TRBV18; clone size: once; D gene: TRBD1
CDR3 DNA: TGTGCCAGCAGTTACGGGCTAGCGGGGGGCGCCATGAATGAGCAGTTCTTC; CDR3 protein: CASSYGLAGGAMNEQFF; J gene: TRBJ2-1; V gene: TRBV6-2/TRBV6-3; clone size: once; D gene: TRBD2
CDR3 DNA: TGTGCCAGCAGCCATAACAGGGGAGTTCGGACCGGGGAGCTGTTTTTT; CDR3 protein: CASSHNRGVRTGELFF; J gene: TRBJ2-2; V gene: TRBV7-9; clone size: NA; D gene: TRBD1
CDR3 DNA: TGCGCCAGCAGCCAAGGGTGGGGACTCATGAACACTGAAGCTTTCTTT; CDR3 protein: CASSQGWGLMNTEAFF; J gene: TRBJ1-1; V gene: TRBV4-3; clone size: NA; D gene: NA
CDR3 DNA: TGTGCCAGCAGTGACCGACACGGGAGGGGAAACACCATATATTTT; CDR3 protein: CASSDRHGRGNTIYF; J gene: TRBJ1-3; V gene: TRBV6-1; clone size: NA; D gene: NA
CDR3 DNA: TGTGCCAGCAGCAACTGGACAGCAGAAAATGAAAAACTGTTTTTT; CDR3 protein: CASSNWTAENEKLFF; J gene: TRBJ1-4; V gene: TRBV21-1; clone size: NA; D gene: NA
CDR3 DNA: TGTGCCAGCTGCTTGGTCTCTGACAGTGGGGAGACCCAGTACTTC; CDR3 protein: CASCLVSDSGETQYF; J gene: TRBJ2-5; V gene: TRBV5-4; clone size: NA; D gene: NA
CDR3 DNA: TGCAGTGCTAGTACAGCCTCGGTGGATGAGCAGTTCTTC; CDR3 protein: CSASTASVDEQFF; J gene: TRBJ2-1; V gene: TRBV20-1; clone size: NA; D gene: NA
CDR3 DNA: TGTGCCAGCAGTGAGGGGGGACAGGTCGACTATGGCTACACCTTC; CDR3 protein: CASSEGGQVDYGYTF; J gene: TRBJ1-2; V gene: TRBV2; clone size: few; D gene: TRBD1
CDR3 DNA: TGTGCCAGCAGTTATGCACGACCGGGACAGGGTTTCGAGCAGTACTTC; CDR3 protein: CASSYARPGQGFEQYF; J gene: TRBJ2-7; V gene: TRBV6-5; clone size: NA; D gene: TRBD1
CDR3 DNA: TGTGCCAGCAGCTTCAATTACAGGGAACGCTACACCTTC; CDR3 protein: CASSFNYRERYTF; J gene: TRBJ1-2; V gene: TRBV5-6; clone size: once; D gene: NA
CDR3 DNA: TGCAGCGTTGGTGACACGAGCTCCTACAATGAGCAGTTCTTC; CDR3 protein: CSVGDTSSYNEQFF; J gene: TRBJ2-1; V gene: TRBV29-1; clone size: few; D gene: NA
CDR3 DNA: TGTGCCAGCAGCCAAGCCGGGACACCGTCAGAGACCCAGTACTTC; CDR3 protein: CASSQAGTPSETQYF; J gene: TRBJ2-5; V gene: TRBV14; clone size: few; D gene: NA
CDR3 DNA: TGTGCCAGTAGAGGGACAGGAGGTTTGGGGCAGCCCCAGCATTTT; CDR3 protein: CASRGTGGLGQPQHF; J gene: TRBJ1-5; V gene: TRBV19; clone size: NA; D gene: TRBD1
CDR3 DNA: TGTGCCAGCAGCTTAAACTCGCTAGCGGGGGGGTCAGATACGCAGTATTTT; CDR3 protein: CASSLNSLAGGSDTQYF; J gene: TRBJ2-3; V gene: TRBV7-2; clone size: once; D gene: TRBD2
CDR3 DNA: TGTGCCAGCAGTCAGCAGCGGAATCAGCCCCAGCATTTT; CDR3 protein: CASSQQRNQPQHF; J gene: TRBJ1-5; V gene: TRBV7-2; clone size: NA; D gene: NA
CDR3 DNA: TGTGCCAGCAGCTCAACAAACAGGGCCAACTATGGCTACACCTTC; CDR3 protein: CASSSTNRANYGYTF; J gene: TRBJ1-2; V gene: TRBV7-2; clone size: NA; D gene: NA
CDR3 DNA: TGTGCCAGCTCACCCCTGACCGGGACAGGGAACACTGAAGCTTTCTTT; CDR3 protein: CASSPLTGTGNTEAFF; J gene: TRBJ1-1; V gene: TRBV18; clone size: few; D gene: TRBD1
CDR3 DNA: TGTGCCACCAGCACAAGGACAGCGGGGAATGAAAAACTGTTTTTT; CDR3 protein: CATSTRTAGNEKLFF; J gene: TRBJ1-4; V gene: TRBV15; clone size: NA; D gene: NA
CDR3 DNA: TGCGCCAGCAGCCAACCACCGACAGGGTTCACTTCCTACGAGCAGTACTTC; CDR3 protein: CASSQPPTGFTSYEQYF; J gene: TRBJ2-7; V gene: TRBV4-1; clone size: NA; D gene: TRBD1
CDR3 DNA: TGTGCCAGCAGCCGTGATCAGGGGAATAATTCACCCCTCCACTTT; CDR3 protein: CASSRDQGNNSPLHF; J gene: TRBJ1-6; V gene: TRBV27; clone size: few; D gene: NA
CDR3 DNA: TGCGCCAGCAGCCAAGTCTCGGCGGGCGGATACAATGAGCAGTTCTTC; CDR3 protein: CASSQVSAGGYNEQFF; J gene: TRBJ2-1; V gene: TRBV4-1; clone size: NA; D gene: NA
CDR3 DNA: TGTGCCTGGAGTGGTCAGGGGGACACTGAAGCTTTCTTT; CDR3 protein: CAWSGQGDTEAFF; J gene: TRBJ1-1; V gene: TRBV30; clone size: NA; D gene: TRBD1
CDR3 DNA: TGTGCCTGGAGTGGTATCTCAAGGACAGGGGGGGTCGGCTACACCTTC; CDR3 protein: CAWSGISRTGGVGYTF; J gene: TRBJ1-2; V gene: TRBV30; clone size: few; D gene: TRBD1
CDR3 DNA: TGTGCCAGCGGCTACGGCTTGGGGGCTTCAAATTCACCCCTCCACTTT; CDR3 protein: CASGYGLGASNSPLHF; J gene: TRBJ1-6; V gene: TRBV11-3; clone size: once; D gene: NA
CDR3 DNA: TGTGCCAGCAGCGTAGAAGAGGTAGGCCAGCCCCAGCATTTT; CDR3 protein: CASSVEEVGQPQHF; J gene: TRBJ1-5; V gene: TRBV9; clone size: NA; D gene: NA
CDR3 DNA: TGTGCCAGCAGTTTGACTAGCGAGTTCTACGAGCAGTACTTC; CDR3 protein: CASSLTSEFYEQYF; J gene: TRBJ2-7; V gene: TRBV6-6; clone size: NA; D gene: TRBD2
CDR3 DNA: TGTGCCAGCAGCGCCGGGTCTCTCCATTACGAGCAGTACTTC; CDR3 protein: CASSAGSLHYEQYF; J gene: TRBJ2-7; V gene: TRBV9; clone size: NA; D gene: NA
CDR3 DNA: TGTGCCAGCAGCACGACAGGGACATTTAATGAAAAACTGTTTTTT; CDR3 protein: CASSTTGTFNEKLFF; J gene: TRBJ1-4; V gene: TRBV7-9; clone size: NA; D gene: TRBD1
CDR3 DNA: TGTGCCAGCAGCCAAGGACAGGGGGCGAGGAACGAGCAGTACTTC; CDR3 protein: CASSQGQGARNEQYF; J gene: TRBJ2-7; V gene: TRBV4-2; clone size: NA; D gene: TRBD1
CDR3 DNA: TGCGCCAGCAGTGAGTCCACAACTAGAGATACGCAGTATTTT; CDR3 protein: CASSESTTRDTQYF; J gene: TRBJ2-3; V gene: TRBV10-1; clone size: NA; D gene: NA